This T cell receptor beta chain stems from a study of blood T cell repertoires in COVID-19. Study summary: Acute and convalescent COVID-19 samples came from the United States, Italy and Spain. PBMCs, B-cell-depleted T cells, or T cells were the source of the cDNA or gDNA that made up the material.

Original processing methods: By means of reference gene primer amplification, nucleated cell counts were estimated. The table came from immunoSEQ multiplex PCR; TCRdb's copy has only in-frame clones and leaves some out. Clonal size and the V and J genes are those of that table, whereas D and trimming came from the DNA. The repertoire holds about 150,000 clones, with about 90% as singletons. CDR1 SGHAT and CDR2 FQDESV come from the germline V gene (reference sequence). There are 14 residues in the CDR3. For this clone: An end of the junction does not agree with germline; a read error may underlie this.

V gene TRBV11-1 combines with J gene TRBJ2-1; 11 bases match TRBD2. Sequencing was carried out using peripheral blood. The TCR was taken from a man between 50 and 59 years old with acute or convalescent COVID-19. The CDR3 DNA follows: TGTACCAGCAGCTCAAGGGGACTAGCGGAGGAGCAGTTCTTC. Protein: CTSSSRGLAEEQFF.